This TCR beta chain was sequenced for a study of identical twins. Notes on the study in general: Weaker excess twin sharing was seen among beta out-of-frame sequences. Partial confounding of zero-insertion analyses by invariant MAIT and iNKT cells was possible.

A remark on this clonotype: Its matching antigen is unknown.

Unique molecular identifiers were present on the cDNA, which also gained a universal primer site by template switching. MiXCR, applied by TCRdb to the 5' RACE reads, yields one record per CDR3 protein. The table has under 900,000 distinct CDR3 sequences, roughly 20% seen once; the top ten hold under 15%. This CDR3 is 11 amino acids long. The ends were cut back, 6 bases at V and 8 bases at J, with 8 bases in the middle. Germline V lookup: CDR1 MNHEY, CDR2 SVGEGT. The same data also went into a second study, on T cells expressing NK-cell markers. This second study says: A few donors' CD3+CD56-NKG2C+ cells were dominated by the same clonotypes.

The rearrangement joins TRBV6-2 or TRBV6-3 to TRBJ2-1; no firm D call. The sequence came from a woman aged 18-30 years in good health. The sequenced sample was PBMCs. The CDR3 here is CASSGYDEQFF. CDR3 coding DNA: TGTGCCAGCAGCGGATATGATGAGCAGTTCTTC.